The subject of this entry is one T cell receptor (beta chain). The repertoire was sequenced with immunoSEQ multiplex PCR; TCRdb's copy has only in-frame clones and lacks some. Of 90,000 to 110,000 clones detected, around 89% appear once; the ten largest clones hold approximately 1%. The CDR3 is 16 amino acids. This entry belongs to a study of blood T cell repertoires in COVID-19. This TCR was recovered from a human donor in a cohort sampled during active COVID-19. Sequences were obtained from peripheral blood. The V gene is TRBV21-1, the J gene TRBJ2-2; the DNA was not used to check the table's D call, TRBD1. TRBV21-1 is a listed pseudogene. CDR3 amino acids: CASIKTDRGRVGELFF. The CDR3 DNA is TGTGCCAGCATAAAGACGGACAGGGGGAGAGTCGGGGAGCTGTTTTTT.